These 16 T cell receptor beta chains were sequenced from one sample in a study of blood T cells in healthy people across ages. The use of a sample-barcoded 5' primer and a J-beta primer mix characterized a second PCR of about 6 to 12 cycles. MiXCR, run by TCRdb on the 5' RACE reads, gives a single entry per CDR3 protein. The sample records about 1,800,000 distinct CDR3 sequences, roughly 30% being singletons. Sequencing input: blood. The receptor set was obtained from a woman in her 30s in good health.

The CDR3 loop is CASTDGTGGPKLFF. The CDR3 coding sequence is TGTGCCAGCACCGACGGGACAGGGGGACCAAAACTGTTTTTT. The chain carries TRBV6-4 and TRBJ1-4; TRBD1 matches 11 bases. This CDR3 is built from 14 residues. In germline, CDR1 is MRHNA, CDR2 SNTAGT. V was clipped by 7 bases and J by 10 bases; unmatched bases: 8.

On this clonotype: A read error may produce the germline difference seen at one junction end. The rearrangement links TRBV12-3 or TRBV12-4 to TRBJ2-2; tentative D call: TRBD2 (6 bases). The CDR3 runs 12 residues. The CDR3 here is CASSFPAGGLFF. The CDR3 bases are TGTGCCAGCAGTTTCCCCGCCGGGGGGCTGTTTTTT.

V and J are TRBV4-1 and TRBJ2-7, with D perhaps TRBD2 (7 bases). V lost 3 bases to trimming and J lost 7 bases, with 25 bases between them. There are 17 residues in the CDR3. Germline assignment: CDR1 MGHRA and CDR2 YSYEKL. The CDR3 DNA reads as TGCGCCAGCAGCCATCTCCGGGGGGAGACAGGCCACCGTGAGCAGTACTTC. Its protein is CASSHLRGETGHREQYF.

In its sample, this clonotype was seen many times. The chain carries TRBV20-1 and TRBJ1-2, with 9 bases matching TRBD1. Germline loops: CDR1 DFQATT, CDR2 SNEGSKA (reference sequence). CDR3 length: 14 residues. The trim removed 7 bases at V and 4 bases at J, leaving 10 bases unmatched. The CDR3 DNA sequence: TGCAGTGTCATAACAGGGGGCGCCGGCTATGGCTACACCTTC. Its protein is CSVITGGAGYGYTF.

The rearrangement joins TRBV29-1 to TRBJ2-7, with a possible D match to TRBD1 (5 bases). CDR1 and CDR2 from the germline V gene are SQVTM and ANQGSEA. The CDR3 covers 12 residues. V was clipped by 4 bases and J by 3 bases, with 10 bases between them. CDR3 DNA: TGCAGCGTTGGATCAGGGAACTACGAGCAGTACTTC. This codes for CSVGSGNYEQYF.

The chain combines TRBV20-1 with TRBJ1-6, with 9 bases identical to TRBD1. Germline V CDR1 and CDR2: DFQATT, SNEGSKA (reference sequence). The CDR3 totals 15 residues. With V trimmed by 3 bases and J by 7 bases, 7 bases remained unmatched. The DNA for the CDR3 is TGCAGTGCTAGTGGGGGACAGGGCAGAAATTCACCCCTCCACTTT. Translating it yields CSASGGQGRNSPLHF.

The chain is built from TRBV20-1 and TRBJ2-1; D is unclear. Trimming pared 3 bases from V and 6 bases from J, leaving 9 bases between. The CDR3 loop spans 12 amino acids. Germline CDR1 is DFQATT and CDR2 is SNEGSKA (reference sequence). CDR3 DNA sequence: TGCAGTGCTAGCCCGCAATTCAATGAGCAGTTCTTC. It translates to CSASPQFNEQFF.

The sample holds many counts of this clonotype. This rearrangement joins TRBV5-1 to TRBJ2-7; D is ambiguous. Germline V gene sequence: CDR1 SGHRS, CDR2 YFSETQ. V shed 6 bases and J shed 0 bases, with 13 bases lying between them. The CDR3 is 14 residues long. The CDR3 DNA reads TGCGCCAGCAAAAAAAGTCTTGGCTCCTACGAGCAGTACTTC. Its protein is CASKKSLGSYEQYF.

In its sample, this clonotype was seen many times. This chain connects TRBV29-1 to TRBJ2-1; the D call may be TRBD1 or TRBD2 (5 bases each). The CDR3 spans 13 residues. Germline lookup yields CDR1 SQVTM and CDR2 ANQGSEA. The V end lost 6 bases, the J end lost 5 bases, and 14 bases lay between the germline ends. CDR3 DNA: TGCAGCGTAGCCGGGACCCCCAACAATGAGCAGTTCTTC. Translated, it gives CSVAGTPNNEQFF.

A few counts support this clonotype. V gene TRBV5-1 combines with J gene TRBJ1-2; weak D call: TRBD1 (6 bases). Germline CDR1 reads SGHRS; CDR2 reads YFSETQ. V shed 5 bases and J shed 5 bases, with 16 bases lying between them. CDR3 length: 14 residues. The CDR3 sequence: CASRDGQSLYGYTF. CDR3 DNA: TGCGCCAGCAGGGACGGACAGTCCTTATATGGCTACACCTTC.

The chain combines TRBV20-1 with TRBJ2-1; 7 bases map to TRBD2. CDR1 is DFQATT and CDR2 is SNEGSKA in the germline V gene (reference sequence). The CDR3 spans 14 residues. V lost 3 bases and J lost 4; bases outside the gene matches: 6. The CDR3 here is CSASPSGAYNEQFF. The CDR3 coding sequence is TGCAGTGCTAGTCCCAGCGGGGCTTACAATGAGCAGTTCTTC.

The DNA for the CDR3 is TGTGCCAGCAGTTCCCCTCACAGGGGACAAGAGACCCAGTACTTC. As protein: CASSSPHRGQETQYF. The chain has TRBV12-3 or TRBV12-4 and TRBJ2-5, with 7 bases identical to TRBD1. The ends lost 4 bases at V and 2 bases at J; junction bases unmatched: 7. CDR3 length equals 15 residues.

The chain couples TRBV7-2 to TRBJ1-6; D gene ambiguous. Germline V gene sequence: CDR1 SGHTA, CDR2 FQGNSA. V lost 5 bases, J lost 8 bases, and 16 bases lay in between. The CDR3 is made up of 15 amino acids. CDR3 loop: CASSQGQAGYSPLHF. As DNA, the CDR3 is TGTGCCAGCAGCCAAGGGCAGGCGGGGTATTCACCCCTCCACTTT.

The chain links TRBV20-1 to TRBJ1-2; tentatively, D is TRBD1 (5 bases). CDR1 and CDR2 from the germline V gene are DFQATT and SNEGSKA (reference sequence). The V and J ends lost 3 bases and 3 bases respectively, with 14 bases between them. The CDR3 runs 14 residues. The CDR3 loop is CSASRQGRDYGYTF. Written as DNA, the CDR3 is TGCAGTGCTAGCCGCCAGGGAAGAGACTATGGCTACACCTTC.

This clonotype was seen at least ten times. The DNA of the CDR3 is TGTGCCAGCAGCTCAAAACGGGACCTGGGCAATGAGCAGTTCTTC. This encodes CASSSKRDLGNEQFF. V usage is TRBV7-2 and J usage is TRBJ2-1, with D perhaps being TRBD1 or TRBD2 (5 bases each). The germline CDR1 and CDR2 sequences are SGHTA and FQGNSA. The CDR3 loop spans 15 amino acids. The V end lost 4 bases, the J end lost 6 bases, and 16 bases lay between the germline ends.

V and J are TRBV12-3 or TRBV12-4 and TRBJ2-1, with 9 bases aligning to TRBD2. The ends lost 10 bases at V and 4 bases at J; junction bases unmatched: 11. The CDR3 loop spans 15 amino acids. As DNA, the CDR3 is TGTGCCACAGCCATTAGACTAGCGGAATACAATGAGCAGTTCTTC. It specifies CATAIRLAEYNEQFF.